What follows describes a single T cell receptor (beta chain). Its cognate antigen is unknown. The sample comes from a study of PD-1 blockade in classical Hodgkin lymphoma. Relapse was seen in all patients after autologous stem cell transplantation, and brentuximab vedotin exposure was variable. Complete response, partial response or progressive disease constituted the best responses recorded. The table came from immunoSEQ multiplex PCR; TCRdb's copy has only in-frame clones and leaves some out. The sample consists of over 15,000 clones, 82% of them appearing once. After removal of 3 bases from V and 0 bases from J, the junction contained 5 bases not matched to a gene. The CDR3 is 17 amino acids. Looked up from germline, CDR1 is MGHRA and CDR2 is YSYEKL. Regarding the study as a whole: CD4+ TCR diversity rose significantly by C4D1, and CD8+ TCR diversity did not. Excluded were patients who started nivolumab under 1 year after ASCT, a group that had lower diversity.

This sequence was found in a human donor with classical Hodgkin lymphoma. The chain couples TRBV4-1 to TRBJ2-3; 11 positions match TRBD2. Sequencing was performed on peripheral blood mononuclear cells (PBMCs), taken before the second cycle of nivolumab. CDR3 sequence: CASSQLGTSGSTDTQYF. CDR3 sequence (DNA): TGCGCCAGCAGCCAGCTCGGGACTAGCGGAAGCACAGATACGCAGTATTTT.